Shown below are 10 T cell receptor beta chains from a single sample sequenced in a study of long-term antiretroviral therapy in people with HIV. Sequencing used immunoSEQ v3.0 at survey level. Sequenced by immunoSEQ multiplex PCR; TCRdb stores in-frame clones only, minus some. The sample consists of nearly 20,000 clones, roughly 78% of them appearing once. The sequencing here drew on unsorted PBMCs, taken 0.2 years after starting antiretroviral therapy. These receptors all stem from a woman in her thirties or forties with HIV.

The chain has TRBV6-1 and TRBJ1-1, with 8 bases identical to TRBD1. The CDR3 covers 15 residues. In germline, CDR1 is MNHNS, CDR2 SASEGT. With V trimmed by 0 bases and J by 8 bases, 8 bases remained unmatched. The CDR3 DNA reads TGTGCCAGCAGTGAAGCAGCTGGACAGGGCTCGGAAGCTTTCTTT. Translating gives CASSEAAGQGSEAFF.

The chain combines TRBV18 with TRBJ1-2, with D maybe TRBD1 (5 bases). V shed 3 bases and J shed 0 bases, with 11 bases lying between them. CDR3 length: 15 residues. Germline-derived CDR1 and CDR2 are KGHSH and LQKENI. DNA of the CDR3: TGTGCCAGCTCACCGCCGGGACTAGCTAACTATGGCTACACCTTC. Translated: CASSPPGLANYGYTF.

The chain is built from TRBV7-9 and TRBJ2-3, with 11 nucleotides matching TRBD2. Losses at the gene ends were 5 bases for V and 6 bases for J; bases not matched to a gene: 7. The germline V gene encodes CDR1 SEHNR and CDR2 FQNEAQ (reference sequence). CDR3 length: 15 residues. The CDR3 reads CASSELAGVADTQYF. For the CDR3, the DNA is TGTGCCAGCAGCGAACTAGCGGGAGTTGCCGATACGCAGTATTTT.

The chain combines TRBV7-2 with TRBJ1-5; D unclear. Trimming removed 3 bases at V and 7 bases at J, with 16 bases between. This CDR3 is built from 15 residues. Germline V gene data show CDR1 as SGHTA and CDR2 as FQGNSA. This CDR3 reads CASSLSIGSGQPQHF. CDR3 DNA sequence: TGTGCCAGCAGCTTGAGTATAGGGTCAGGACAGCCCCAGCATTTT.

This chain uses TRBV6-1 with TRBJ2-7, with unresolved D. The CDR3 extends over 13 amino acids. V was shortened by 0 bases and J by 2 bases, with 5 bases between the two germline ends. CDR1 is MNHNS, CDR2 SASEGT, per germline. CDR3 region: CASSEAFAYEQYF. In DNA, the CDR3 is TGTGCCAGCAGTGAAGCTTTTGCCTACGAGCAGTACTTC.

The chain joins TRBV14 to TRBJ2-7, with TRBD1 matching 8 bases. CDR3 length: 13 residues. The junction had 5 bases not matched to a gene; V was cut back by 4 bases and J by 6 bases. In germline, CDR1 is SGHDN, CDR2 FVKESK. Written as DNA, the CDR3 is TGTGCCAGCAGCCGCGCCGGACAGGGCGAGCAGTACTTC. Translation: CASSRAGQGEQYF.

The V call is TRBV12-5, the J call TRBJ2-7, with 9 bases that match TRBD2. The germline V gene has CDR1 LGHNT and CDR2 FRNRAP. V gave up 6 bases and J gave up 4 bases; unmatched junction bases: 4. The CDR3 is made up of 13 amino acids. CDR3 sequence (DNA): TGTGCTAGTGGGTCAGCGGGGGGATACGAGCAGTACTTC. This gives the protein CASGSAGGYEQYF.

The chain couples TRBV5-6 to TRBJ1-2, with D tentatively TRBD1 (6 bases). The V gene's germline CDR1 is SGHDT and CDR2 YYEEEE. Between the trimmed V and J ends, which lost 1 base and 4 bases, there was a span of 8 bases. This CDR3 contains 13 residues. CDR3 in amino acids: CASSLQGIYGYTF. In DNA, the CDR3 is TGTGCCAGCAGCTTGCAGGGGATCTATGGCTACACCTTC.

CDR3 in amino acids: CAAGVRNTDTQYF. In DNA, the CDR3 is TGTGCCGCGGGAGTACGAAACACAGATACGCAGTATTTT. The V and J genes are TRBV19 and TRBJ2-3; TRBD2 aligns across 7 bases. This CDR3 has 13 residues. The V gene's germline CDR1 is LNHDA and CDR2 SQIVND (reference sequence). J was trimmed by 2 bases and V by 11 bases; bases with no gene match: 7.

This chain uses TRBV14 with TRBJ2-7, with 7 bases fitting TRBD1. Losses at the gene ends were 0 bases for V and 4 bases for J; bases not matched to a gene: 9. The germline CDR1 and CDR2 sequences are SGHDN and FVKESK. The CDR3 totals 16 residues. CDR3 bases: TGTGCCAGCAGCCAAGAAGGGTGGGACAGAAAATACGAGCAGTACTTC. Its translation is CASSQEGWDRKYEQYF.